The clone carrying this TCR beta chain was found a few times. This sample is drawn from a study of T-cell reconstitution after alpha-beta-depleted transplantation in children. The CDR3 runs to 17 residues. The V gene's germline CDR1 is MNHEY and CDR2 SVGEGT. The ends lost 2 bases at V and 5 bases at J; junction bases unmatched: 11. The authors prepared the TCRbeta library with unique molecular identifiers. TCRdb ran MiXCR on the PCR reads and lists one entry per CDR3 protein. Here the sample spans under 750,000 distinct CDR3 sequences, 23% being singletons. The TCR was taken from a boy less than two years old who had a stem cell transplant for acute myeloid leukemia, so the T cells may come from the graft donor. The input for sequencing was PBMCs, mostly from graft donor cells, taken 360 days after TCRalphabeta/CD19-depleted stem cell transplant. The chain joins TRBV6-2 or TRBV6-3 to TRBJ2-1, with TRBD2 identical over 8 bases. The chain's CDR3 is CASSYTETGTSNNEQFF. The CDR3 bases are TGTGCCAGCAGTTACACGGAAACCGGGACTAGTAACAATGAGCAGTTCTTC.